The clone carrying this T cell receptor (beta chain) was detected once. The antigen remains unidentified. The record originates from a study of OX40 agonist ivuxolimab in advanced cancers. Study-wide background: The mean age was approximately 60 years, ranging from about 20 to 90, with under 90% of participants male. Treatment received earlier with anti-PD-1, anti-PD-L1 or anti-CTLA-4 agents was allowed, and more than 35% had some. Study-wide points: Averaging showed that CD8+ T cells had more expanded clones than CD4+ did.

Trimming shortened V by 3 bases and J by 4 bases, and 21 bases separated the two germline ends. The germline gives CDR1 MGHRA, CDR2 YSYEKL. CDR3 length: 18 residues. Measured with immunoSEQ multiplex PCR; TCRdb has only the in-frame clones, and not every one. This sample has tens of thousands of clones; more than 70% occur once, and the top ten carry about a tenth. Sequencing used CD4+ or CD8+ T cells sorted from blood, obtained in a trial of the OX40 agonist ivuxolimab. The TCR originated in an adult with an advanced solid tumor such as melanoma, head and neck, liver or kidney cancer. V is TRBV4-1 and J is TRBJ1-4, with no clear D. The CDR3 nucleotides read TGCGCCAGCAGCCAGGGAAAGGGTTTCCGGAATAATAATGAAAAACTGTTTTTT. Protein product: CASSQGKGFRNNNEKLFF.